The T cell receptor beta chain described here comes from a study of T cell changes during pregnancy in multiple sclerosis. Profiling relied on immunoSEQ multiplex PCR, and the TCRdb table lists in-frame clones only, not all of them. Counted here are more than 70,000 clones, just over 90% occurring once; the ten biggest clones make up 2.5%. This clone was counted once. V lost 1 base and J lost 8, with 4 bases in between. The length of the CDR3 is 11 residues. The germline gives CDR1 SGHRS, CDR2 YFSETQ. This receptor was obtained from a female donor with multiple sclerosis, enrolled in a pregnancy study. The starting material was peripheral blood, obtained in the second trimester of pregnancy. The chain joins TRBV5-1 to TRBJ2-1; D uncertain. CDR3 sequence reads: CASSLTDEQFF. The CDR3 DNA sequence: TGCGCCAGCAGCTTGACGGATGAGCAGTTCTTC.